This TCR beta chain was observed in a study of vaccination effects on CD4 cells after COVID-19. Study-wide points: The study found marked clonal contraction of infection- and vaccine-induced clones late after vaccination. Researchers report that only 1 of 255 vaccine-induced clones in healthy vaccinees cross-reacted with common cold coronaviruses. The study dataset contains few convalescent patients and includes no early post-infection timepoints.

Profiling relied on immunoSEQ multiplex PCR, and the TCRdb table lists in-frame clones only, not all of them. The profile covers 70,000 to 85,000 clones, with 60% to 80% appearing a single time and about 2.1% taken by the ten largest. Notes on this clone: The antigen remains unidentified.

Germline-derived CDR1 and CDR2 are SEHNR and FQNEAQ (reference sequence). The V end was cut by 7 bases, the J end by 7 bases, with 19 bases between. CDR3 size: 14 residues. Subsequent to less than 13 days of culture, CD4+ T cells were isolated. Cultures had half their medium replaced with IL-2 medium on days 3 and 7. This sequence joins TRBV7-9 and TRBJ1-1; a possible D gene is TRBD1 (5 bases). This receptor was taken from a human donor who received a COVID-19 vaccine. The starting material was CD4+ T cells from PBMCs cultured without peptide, obtained before COVID-19 vaccination. Written as DNA, the CDR3 is TGTGCCAGCACCCGGGGGGTACAGGTTCTTGAAGCTTTCTTT. Translated: CASTRGVQVLEAFF.